This is a list of T cell receptor beta chains from one sample in a study of early T cells in non-severe SARS-CoV-2 infection. TCRdb reanalysed the 5' RACE reads using MiXCR and keeps one entry per CDR3 protein. The table lists approximately 35,000 distinct CDR3 sequences, around 4.1% of them singletons, with about 6.3% in the top ten. Sequenced: whole blood. The receptors were sampled from an adult who was a healthcare worker with PCR-confirmed SARS-CoV-2 infection or an uninfected control (not recorded which). Each CDR3 is given with its conserved first and last residue. D genes are given only for firm matches. A clone size is listed for some rows: how often the clone was seen (once, few, many), or a class if it is expanded.

len,j_gene,v_gene,abundance,d_gene,CDR3aa,CDR3nt
15,TRBJ1-5,TRBV5-1,many,NA,CASSLGGRLHQPQHF,TGCGCCAGCAGCTTGGGGGGGAGGTTGCATCAGCCCCAGCATTTT
15,TRBJ2-5,TRBV5-5,many,TRBD2,CASSTGLAVQETQYF,TGTGCCAGCAGCACCGGACTAGCGGTCCAAGAGACCCAGTACTTC
15,TRBJ2-2,TRBV4-3,many,TRBD1,CASSQTGARAGELFF,TGCGCCAGCAGCCAAACAGGGGCCAGGGCCGGGGAGCTGTTTTTT
13,TRBJ2-7,TRBV29-1,many,NA,CSVLTGPKYEQYF,TGCAGCGTACTCACGGGACCCAAGTACGAGCAGTACTTC
17,TRBJ2-3,TRBV7-2,NA,TRBD2,CASSLGAARGSTDTQYF,TGTGCCAGCAGCTTAGGAGCGGCGCGGGGGAGCACAGATACGCAGTATTTT
17,TRBJ2-6,TRBV7-9,many,NA,CASSPGLGSSGANVLTF,TGTGCCAGCAGCCCCGGGCTTGGCAGCTCTGGGGCCAACGTCCTGACTTTC
15,TRBJ2-1,TRBV20-1,many,NA,CSARVPGSSYNEQFF,TGCAGTGCTAGAGTCCCCGGGAGCTCCTACAATGAGCAGTTCTTC
14,TRBJ2-1,TRBV4-3,many,NA,CASSQEPRDDNLFF,TGCGCCAGCAGCCAAGAACCCAGGGACGATAACTTGTTCTTC
13,TRBJ1-4,TRBV12-3/TRBV12-4,medium-sized,NA,CASSLAGTEKLFF,TGTGCCAGCAGTTTAGCTGGGACGGAAAAACTGTTTTTT
14,TRBJ2-7,TRBV10-2,many,NA,CASSVFRQSYEQYF,TGCGCCAGCAGTGTATTTCGACAGAGCTACGAGCAGTACTTC
14,TRBJ1-1,TRBV12-3/TRBV12-4,many,TRBD1,CASTEGQVNTEAFF,TGTGCCAGCACCGAAGGACAGGTGAACACTGAAGCTTTCTTT
16,TRBJ1-6,TRBV5-1,many,TRBD1,CASSPLPDRGASPLHF,TGCGCCAGCAGCCCCCTCCCGGACAGGGGAGCATCACCCCTCCACTTT
15,TRBJ2-1,TRBV5-1,many,TRBD2,CASSLGTSIYNEQFF,TGCGCCAGCAGCTTGGGGACTAGCATCTACAATGAGCAGTTCTTC
11,TRBJ2-7,TRBV12-3/TRBV12-4,many,NA,CAIRWGYEQYF,TGTGCCATTAGATGGGGCTACGAGCAGTACTTC
11,TRBJ2-1,TRBV20-1,many,NA,CSARGMDEQFF,TGCAGTGCTAGAGGGATGGATGAGCAGTTCTTC
16,TRBJ2-7,TRBV6-5,NA,TRBD1,CASSYSGTGLSYEQYF,TGTGCCAGCAGTTACTCCGGGACAGGGTTGTCCTACGAGCAGTACTTC
15,TRBJ2-3,TRBV9,many,NA,CASSVAGDFTDTQYF,TGTGCCAGCAGCGTAGCGGGAGACTTCACAGATACGCAGTATTTT
17,TRBJ1-6,TRBV30,many,TRBD1,CAWSIDRGVSYNSPLHF,TGTGCCTGGAGTATAGACAGGGGTGTTTCCTATAATTCACCCCTCCACTTT
14,TRBJ2-6,TRBV12-3/TRBV12-4,many,NA,CASSLTAGANVLTF,TGTGCCAGCAGTTTGACAGCTGGGGCCAACGTCCTGACTTTC
13,TRBJ2-1,TRBV4-2,many,NA,CASSQGPSNEQFF,TGTGCCAGCAGCCAAGGGCCTTCTAATGAGCAGTTCTTC
13,TRBJ2-7,TRBV7-9,many,NA,CASSPIQYYEQYF,TGTGCCAGCAGCCCTATCCAGTACTACGAGCAGTACTTC
12,TRBJ2-7,TRBV2,many,NA,CASKLEPGEQYF,TGTGCCAGCAAACTTGAGCCCGGCGAGCAGTACTTC
14,TRBJ2-7,TRBV20-1,many,TRBD2,CSARDPSGAYEQYF,TGCAGTGCTAGAGATCCCAGCGGGGCCTACGAGCAGTACTTC
17,TRBJ2-1,TRBV6-2/TRBV6-3,many,TRBD2,CASTILTSGRVYNEQFF,TGTGCCAGCACTATATTGACTAGCGGGAGAGTCTACAATGAGCAGTTCTTC
17,TRBJ2-2,TRBV11-3,many,TRBD1,CASSLGPSTGNAGELFF,TGTGCCAGCAGCTTAGGACCATCGACAGGGAACGCCGGGGAGCTGTTTTTT
12,TRBJ2-3,TRBV18,many,NA,CASSPLEGTQYF,TGTGCCAGCTCACCATTGGAGGGTACGCAGTATTTT
12,TRBJ2-7,TRBV6-2/TRBV6-3,many,NA,CASSLTPREQYF,TGTGCCAGCAGTCTCACCCCCCGGGAGCAGTACTTC
13,TRBJ2-5,TRBV20-1,many,TRBD2,CSAETSGQETQYF,TGCAGTGCCGAGACTAGCGGCCAAGAGACCCAGTACTTC
15,TRBJ2-7,TRBV6-1,NA,NA,CASSASHPSAYEQYF,TGTGCCAGCAGTGCATCTCATCCCAGCGCCTACGAGCAGTACTTC
14,TRBJ2-3,TRBV19,many,TRBD1,CASSGQALTDTQYF,TGTGCCAGTAGCGGACAGGCCCTCACAGATACGCAGTATTTT
16,TRBJ2-7,TRBV4-3,many,TRBD1,CASSQEGTGQGYEQYF,TGCGCCAGCAGCCAAGAGGGGACAGGGCAGGGTTACGAGCAGTACTTC
15,TRBJ1-2,TRBV7-9,many,NA,CASSLAGQREGGYTF,TGTGCCAGCAGCTTAGCCGGACAGCGGGAAGGAGGCTACACCTTC
14,TRBJ2-6,TRBV7-2,many,TRBD1,CASSFGQARDVLTF,TGTGCCAGCAGCTTCGGACAGGCCAGAGACGTCCTGACTTTC
15,TRBJ2-1,TRBV28,many,TRBD2,CASSTEAGAPNEQFF,TGTGCCAGCAGCACCGAGGCGGGAGCCCCCAATGAGCAGTTCTTC